A single sample is the source of the 25 T cell receptor beta chains below, sequenced in a study of cytomegalovirus exposure and HLA in healthy donors (TCRdb year 2017). Receptor libraries were prepared by the immunoSEQ multiplex PCR assay. The multiplex PCR relied on a mix of 60 forward primers for TCR Vbeta segments and 13 reverse primers for TCR Jbeta segments. Imported from immuneACCESS, the table was reduced by TCRdb to in-frame sequences with V and J called. These copies leave out some clones; in studies compared against another copy, an unresolved V gene accounts for under half, and the cause of the remainder is not known. This sample gives hundreds of thousands of clones in total; over 75% of them show up just once. In total, the top ten clones hold approximately 0.47% of the sample. The material sequenced was PBMCs. The source of these receptors is a boy younger than 18 in good health and CMV-seronegative.

This clone turned up a few times. The V gene is TRBV7-9, the J gene TRBJ2-1; D not certain. V was shortened by 5 bases and J by 10 bases, with 9 bases between the two germline ends. Germline V gives CDR1 SEHNR, CDR2 FQNEAQ (reference sequence). CDR3 length: 11 residues. CDR3 sequence: CASSPPREQFF. CDR3 bases: TGTGCCAGCAGCCCCCCCAGGGAGCAGTTCTTC.

The V and J genes are TRBV15 and TRBJ1-2; D is ambiguous. The CDR3 totals 14 residues. Germline V gives CDR1 LNHNV, CDR2 YYDKDF (reference sequence). The V end was cut by 2 bases, the J end by 5 bases, with 12 bases between. The CDR3 nucleotides are TGTGCCACCAGCAGAAAACTCATTTGGTATGGCTACACCTTC. The encoded protein is CATSRKLIWYGYTF.

This rearrangement joins TRBV27 to TRBJ2-5; 9 bases align to TRBD1. This CDR3 region has 13 residues. Trimming cost V 9 bases and J 5 bases; bases outside gene matches: 7. Germline assignment: CDR1 MNHEY and CDR2 SMNVEV (reference sequence). CDR3 coding DNA: TGTGCCAGTACTACAGGGGGCACGGAGACCCAGTACTTC. It yields the protein CASTTGGTETQYF.

The chain recombines TRBV6-1 with TRBJ1-2; 8 nucleotides align to TRBD1. V lost 11 bases, J lost 4 bases, and 6 bases stayed unmatched. The CDR3 is 12 residues long. The V gene's germline CDR1 is MNHNS and CDR2 SASEGT. The CDR3 DNA follows: TGTGCCGGCGGACAGGGCGTCTATGGCTACACCTTC. Protein sequence: CAGGQGVYGYTF.

The rearrangement joins TRBV2 to TRBJ2-7; TRBD2 matches 10 bases. This CDR3 region has 14 residues. Germline CDR1 SNHLY, CDR2 FYNNEI. V gave up 2 bases and J gave up 13 bases; unmatched junction bases: 11. Here the CDR3 DNA reads TGTGCCAGCAGTGAAATAGGGACTAGCGTCCTCTTCTACTTC. Translating gives CASSEIGTSVLFYF.

This clone was counted between two and nine times. The rearrangement uses TRBV6-1 and TRBJ1-6; no clear D. This CDR3 has 17 amino acids. Deletions cut 2 bases from V and 3 bases from J, with 14 bases between. Germline V gives CDR1 MNHNS, CDR2 SASEGT. Written as DNA, the CDR3 is TGTGCCAGCAGTGAAATCGGAGAGGCCCTCTATAATTCACCCCTCCACTTT. Protein product: CASSEIGEALYNSPLHF.

The rearrangement uses TRBV6-5 and TRBJ1-6; perhaps TRBD1 as D (6 bases). Germline assignment: CDR1 MNHEY and CDR2 SVGAGI. The CDR3 has 13 amino acids. Trimming removed 6 bases from V and 10 bases from J, with 13 bases in between. CDR3 protein: CASRTTGYSPLHF. For the CDR3, the DNA is TGTGCCAGCAGAACTACAGGGTACTCACCCCTCCACTTT.

CDR3: CASSYSLAGGYEQYF. CDR3 in DNA: TGTGCCAGCAGTTACTCCTTAGCGGGAGGGTACGAGCAGTACTTC. This chain links TRBV6-6 with TRBJ2-7, with TRBD2 matching 11 bases. The CDR3 covers 15 residues. Germline CDR1 is MNHNY and CDR2 is SVGAGI (reference sequence). With 0 bases clipped from V and 4 bases from J, the junction kept 2 bases outside the gene matches.

This clone was observed a few times. The V call is TRBV5-6, the J call TRBJ2-3; TRBD2 is a possible D gene (6 bases). The CDR3 is 18 amino acids. V was trimmed by 0 bases and J by 3 bases, leaving 20 bases between them. CDR1 is SGHDT, CDR2 YYEEEE, per germline. The CDR3 bases are TGTGCCAGCAGCTTGGCCTTCCGCGGCCTAGCGATAACAGATACGCAGTATTTT. Its protein product is CASSLAFRGLAITDTQYF.

The chain combines TRBV7-6 with TRBJ2-1, with D uncertain. CDR3 length: 14 residues. Germline loops: CDR1 SGHVS, CDR2 FNYEAQ. The V and J ends lost 2 bases and 6 bases respectively, with 11 bases between them. The CDR3 nucleotides are TGTGCCAGCAGCTTACGAGCCGAAAGCAATGAGCAGTTCTTC. Amino acids: CASSLRAESNEQFF.

The rearrangement links TRBV29-1 to TRBJ2-7, with 10 bases aligning to TRBD2. V was clipped by 2 bases and J by 5 bases; unmatched bases: 6. The CDR3 has 14 amino acids. Germline assignment: CDR1 SQVTM and CDR2 ANQGSEA. CDR3 nucleotides: TGCAGCGTTGAAACTAGCGGGGCTAGGAACGAGCAGTACTTC. It encodes CSVETSGARNEQYF.

V usage is TRBV30 and J usage is TRBJ2-1; D is uncertain. The CDR3 is made up of 14 amino acids. CDR1 GTSNPN and CDR2 SVGIG come from the germline V gene (reference sequence). V shed 4 bases and J shed 0 bases, with 10 bases lying between them. The CDR3 sequence is CAWTGSYSYNEQFF. Here the CDR3 DNA reads TGTGCCTGGACCGGGTCATACTCCTACAATGAGCAGTTCTTC.

V gene TRBV10-3 combines with J gene TRBJ2-5, with D possibly matching TRBD1 (6 bases). CDR3 length equals 13 residues. Per germline, CDR1 ENHRY and CDR2 SYGVKD. V lost 8 bases to trimming and J lost 5 bases, with 15 bases between them. CDR3 residues: CAIADGQGETQYF. CDR3 DNA sequence: TGTGCCATCGCCGACGGGCAGGGGGAGACCCAGTACTTC.

The chain is built from TRBV2 and TRBJ2-4, with a weak D call TRBD1 (5 bases). V was clipped by 4 bases and J by 9 bases, with 7 bases between them. This CDR3 has 11 amino acids. Germline-derived CDR1 and CDR2 are SNHLY and FYNNEI. This CDR3 reads CASSGTGIQYF. In DNA form, the CDR3 reads TGTGCCAGCAGTGGAACAGGCATTCAGTACTTC. Filled out from reference TRBV2 and TRBJ2-4, the complete variable domain reads EPEVTQTPSHQVTQMGQEVILRCVPISNHLYFYWYRQILGQKVEFLVSFYNNEISEKSEIFDDQFSVERPDGSNFTLKIRSTKLEDSAMYFCASSGTGIQYFGAGTRLSVL.

The gene calls are TRBV27 and TRBJ2-7; 10 bases are a match to TRBD1. The V gene end was trimmed by 3 bases and the J gene end by 6 bases; junction bases not matched to a gene: 14. CDR1 is MNHEY, CDR2 SMNVEV, per germline (reference sequence). The CDR3 is 17 residues long. In nucleotides, the CDR3 is TGTGCCAGCAGTTTCTCGGGACAGGGGTTTCTGGGTACCGAGCAGTACTTC. Protein: CASSFSGQGFLGTEQYF.

The chain combines TRBV5-4 with TRBJ2-1, with 7 bases that match TRBD2. V was pared by 4 bases and J by 0 bases, with 10 bases of the junction left unmatched. CDR3 size: 17 residues. Germline values: CDR1 SGHNT, CDR2 YYREEE (reference sequence). The CDR3: CASSPAGGGSSYNEQFF. CDR3 DNA sequence: TGTGCCAGCAGCCCGGCCGGTGGCGGGAGCTCCTACAATGAGCAGTTCTTC.

This chain connects TRBV6-6 to TRBJ1-2; D might be TRBD1 (5 bases). The V end was cut by 8 bases, the J end by 6 bases, with 13 bases between. The CDR3 consists of 12 residues. Germline V gene lookup returns CDR1 MNHNY and CDR2 SVGAGI (reference sequence). The CDR3: CASRAGNHGYTF. As DNA, the CDR3 is TGTGCCAGCCGAGCAGGGAATCATGGCTACACCTTC.

The chain uses TRBV30 and TRBJ1-6; possibly TRBD1 for D (5 bases). Germline-derived CDR1 and CDR2 are GTSNPN and SVGIG (reference sequence). V dropped 0 bases and J dropped 8 bases, with 8 bases sitting between them. The CDR3 has 13 amino acids. As DNA, the CDR3 is TGTGCCTGGAGTGTTGGCAGGGATTCACCCCTCCACTTT. It yields the protein CAWSVGRDSPLHF.

The genes are TRBV5-6 and TRBJ1-6; 8 bases fit TRBD1. This CDR3 is built from 14 residues. Germline V CDR1 and CDR2: SGHDT, YYEEEE. V lost 7 bases to trimming and J lost 2 bases; unmatched junction nucleotides: 2. Written as DNA, the CDR3 is TGTGCCAGCTCACAGGGGGCCTATAATTCACCCCTCCACTTT. Its translation: CASSQGAYNSPLHF.

The chain uses TRBV30 and TRBJ1-5; tentatively, D is TRBD1 (6 bases). V was trimmed by 1 base and J by 3 bases, leaving 10 bases between them. Per germline, CDR1 GTSNPN and CDR2 SVGIG (reference sequence). The CDR3 contains 14 residues. In nucleotides, the CDR3 is TGTGCCTGGAGTGCGGGACACCTCAATCAGCCCCAGCATTTT. Its protein product is CAWSAGHLNQPQHF.

The count of this clone is one. The chain combines TRBV7-9 with TRBJ1-3; possibly TRBD1 for D (6 bases). The CDR3 has 15 residues. The V and J ends lost 2 bases and 2 bases respectively, with 10 bases between them. Per germline, CDR1 SEHNR and CDR2 FQNEAQ (reference sequence). The chain's CDR3 is CASSLFAGAGNTIYF. As DNA, the CDR3 is TGTGCCAGCAGCTTATTCGCAGGGGCTGGAAACACCATATATTTT.

This chain connects TRBV6-1 to TRBJ2-7, with TRBD1 as a possible D gene (5 bases). Germline V gene lookup returns CDR1 MNHNS and CDR2 SASEGT. The CDR3 is 14 amino acids. V dropped 3 bases and J dropped 3 bases, with 12 bases sitting between them. The CDR3 loop is CASSDLEGDYEQYF. In DNA, the CDR3 is TGTGCCAGCAGTGACTTGGAAGGGGACTACGAGCAGTACTTC.

The CDR3 sequence is CASTLGGLNTGELFF. CDR3 DNA: TGTGCCAGCACTTTGGGGGGGTTGAACACCGGGGAGCTGTTTTTT. This rearrangement joins TRBV5-4 to TRBJ2-2; 7 bases are a match to TRBD2. The CDR3 totals 15 residues. Looked up from germline, CDR1 is SGHNT and CDR2 is YYREEE (reference sequence). J was trimmed by 1 base and V by 6 bases; bases with no gene match: 6.

The chain recombines TRBV4-1 with TRBJ2-5; 12 nucleotides line up with TRBD1. CDR1 and CDR2 (germline): MGHRA, YSYEKL. The V and J ends lost 6 bases and 9 bases, in that order; junction bases with no gene match: 8. The CDR3 runs 14 residues. The chain's CDR3 is CASSQRDRGLAQYF. For the CDR3, the DNA is TGCGCCAGCAGTCAAAGGGACAGGGGGCTGGCCCAGTACTTC.

This chain joins TRBV9 and TRBJ1-6, with D possibly matching TRBD1 (6 bases). V lost 4 bases and J 2 bases, leaving 13 bases between the germline ends. The V gene's germline CDR1 is SGDLS and CDR2 YYNGEE. The CDR3 runs 16 residues. Here the CDR3 reads CASSPAGQPYNSPLHF. Here the CDR3 DNA reads TGTGCCAGCAGCCCCGCCGGACAGCCCTATAATTCACCCCTCCACTTT.